Listed here are 11 T cell receptor beta chains from one sample, sequenced in a study of T cells in Graves' hyperthyroidism and ophthalmopathy. Amplification targeted TCR beta CDR3 regions from RNA transcripts. HTBI primers were the set used in a first-round RT-PCR of the TCR CDR3. TCRdb redid the calling of the multiplex PCR reads with MiXCR, one entry per CDR3 protein. The sample consists of some 560,000 distinct CDR3 sequences, 14% of them appearing once. Sequenced input: blood. These receptor sequences come from a woman between 40 and 55 years old with Graves' hyperthyroidism.

The rearrangement joins TRBV10-3 to TRBJ2-2, with D perhaps given as TRBD1 or TRBD2 (5 bases each). This CDR3 is built from 14 residues. Looked up from germline, CDR1 is ENHRY and CDR2 is SYGVKD. Trimming took off 5 bases at V and 3 bases at J, with 10 bases between the two ends. CDR3 region: CAISRDQYTGELFF. The CDR3, as DNA: TGTGCCATCAGTAGGGACCAGTACACCGGGGAGCTGTTTTTT.

The rearrangement joins TRBV7-9 to TRBJ2-7; TRBD2 is a possible D gene (6 bases). Germline-derived CDR1 and CDR2 are SEHNR and FQNEAQ (reference sequence). V dropped 6 bases and J dropped 3 bases, with 15 bases sitting between them. The CDR3 length is 14 residues. The CDR3 loop is CASSPVGGFYEQYF. CDR3 bases: TGTGCCAGCAGTCCGGTGGGGGGATTCTACGAGCAGTACTTC.

This chain uses TRBV29-1 with TRBJ2-7; 7 nucleotides align to TRBD2. J gave up 4 bases and V 4 bases, and 7 bases lay outside the gene matches. CDR1 is SQVTM and CDR2 is ANQGSEA in the germline V gene. This CDR3 comprises 13 residues. This CDR3 is CSVGGLAAYEQYF. CDR3 in DNA: TGCAGCGTTGGTGGTCTAGCGGCTTACGAGCAGTACTTC.

This clonotype came up many times. The J gene is TRBJ2-6, the V gene TRBV27; no clear D gene. This CDR3 comprises 15 residues. V lost 2 bases and J lost 3, with 8 bases in between. Germline loops: CDR1 MNHEY, CDR2 SMNVEV (reference sequence). CDR3 sequence (DNA): TGTGCCAGCAGTTTAATCGGTAGTGGGGCCAACGTCCTGACTTTC. As protein: CASSLIGSGANVLTF.

This clonotype was observed a few times. The chain couples TRBV7-2 to TRBJ2-6; 7 positions match TRBD2. Germline CDR1 is SGHTA and CDR2 is FQGNSA. This CDR3 is 17 amino acids long. V shed 8 bases and J 0 bases; nucleotides not matched to a gene: 10. For the CDR3, the DNA is TGTGCCAGCGGCGGGAGCCACGGCTTCTCTGGGGCCAACGTCCTGACTTTC. Amino acid sequence: CASGGSHGFSGANVLTF.

Many counts were recorded for this clonotype. The V call is TRBV20-1, the J call TRBJ2-7; possibly TRBD1 for D (6 bases). Looked up from germline, CDR1 is DFQATT and CDR2 is SNEGSKA (reference sequence). V was cut by 6 bases and J by 4 bases, with 16 bases left in between. There are 13 residues in the CDR3. The CDR3 is CSARAGAGYEQYF. DNA for the CDR3: TGCAGTGCCCGTGCAGGGGCTGGGTACGAGCAGTACTTC.

This clonotype was detected many times. J is TRBJ2-1 and V is TRBV5-1; D gene unclear. The V and J ends lost 4 bases and 1 base respectively, with 12 bases between them. The length of the CDR3 is 15 residues. Germline-derived CDR1 and CDR2 are SGHRS and YFSETQ. The DNA of the CDR3 is TGCGCCAGCAGCACCGCCGTCGGGTCCTACAATGAGCAGTTCTTC. Translated: CASSTAVGSYNEQFF.

This clonotype was recorded many times. The gene calls are TRBV12-3 or TRBV12-4 and TRBJ1-5; TRBD1 might be the D (6 bases). The CDR3 sequence is 12 residues long. V shed 5 bases and J shed 11 bases, with 13 bases lying between them. The CDR3 DNA sequence: TGTGCCAGCAGTCCACAGGGTTCGACCCAGCATTTT. Its protein is CASSPQGSTQHF.

This clonotype was detected ten times or more. The J gene is TRBJ2-7, the V gene TRBV30, with D tentatively TRBD2 (6 bases). The CDR3 is 16 amino acids. The V and J ends lost 0 bases and 0 bases respectively, with 15 bases between them. Looked up from germline, CDR1 is GTSNPN and CDR2 is SVGIG (reference sequence). CDR3: CAWSVHRDWSSYEQYF. CDR3 DNA sequence: TGTGCCTGGAGTGTCCACCGGGACTGGAGCTCCTACGAGCAGTACTTC.

The rearrangement links TRBV7-9 to TRBJ2-7; possibly TRBD2 for D (5 bases). Germline V gene lookup returns CDR1 SEHNR and CDR2 FQNEAQ (reference sequence). The CDR3 sequence is 18 residues long. The V gene lost 2 bases and the J gene lost 4 bases, with 24 bases spanning the gap. DNA of the CDR3: TGTGCCAGCAGCTTAACCCCCATTATTAGCGCGGGTACATACGAGCAGTACTTC. Encoded protein: CASSLTPIISAGTYEQYF.

This clonotype showed up many times. The chain carries TRBV12-3 or TRBV12-4 and TRBJ1-1; no definite D call. The V gene lost 6 bases and the J gene lost 1 base, with 15 bases spanning the gap. This CDR3 contains 15 residues. CDR3 sequence reads: CASRTERAKNTEAFF. Written as DNA, the CDR3 is TGTGCCAGCAGAACTGAGAGGGCAAAGAACACTGAAGCTTTCTTT.